This T cell receptor beta chain was found in a study of T cells in Graves' hyperthyroidism and ophthalmopathy. Study-wide results and caveats: A 13 V-J signature model discriminated ophthalmopathy versus stable hyperthyroidism. Most clonotypes expanded in thyroid above 0.001 were likewise present in blood. Progression to ophthalmopathy was predicted a median of about 6.6 months early.

Amplified TCR beta CDR3 regions came from RNA transcripts. Researchers ran a first-round RT-PCR on the TCR CDR3 using the HTBI primer set. TCRdb used MiXCR to reprocess the multiplex PCR reads, holding one entry per CDR3 protein. The sample has about 480,000 distinct CDR3 sequences, around 22% seen once. V lost 4 bases to trimming and J lost 0 bases, with 10 bases between them. The germline V gene encodes CDR1 SGHVS and CDR2 FQNEAQ. This CDR3 spans 14 amino acids. Patients affected by ophthalmopathy presented a Clinical Activity Score of at least 3, a NOSPECS grade of at least 4, and disease duration below 3 months. Concerning this clonotype: Its antigen is not known.

The clonotype comes from a woman in her 30s with Graves' ophthalmopathy. Sequencing used blood. This chain connects TRBV7-8 to TRBJ2-7; D gene unclear. The DNA of the CDR3 is TGTGCCAGCAGCTACGACAAGAGCTCCTACGAGCAGTACTTC. Translated, it gives CASSYDKSSYEQYF.